Below, 30 T cell receptor beta chains from the same sample are listed, as sequenced in a study of shared clonotypes between healthy human individuals. Naive CD8 isolation took CD45RO-negative cells positively selected for CCR7 and excluded terminally differentiated effector memory CD45RA+ cells. Profiled with immunoSEQ multiplex PCR; TCRdb holds only in-frame clones, not every one. The sample contains around 2,000,000 clones, about 95% of which appear only once. Material for sequencing was naive CD8+ T cells sorted from blood. The receptors originated from a man aged 18 to 35 in good health.

For the CDR3, the DNA is TGCGCCAGCAGCCCAGCCAACGCAGATACGCAGTATTTT. Encoded protein: CASSPANADTQYF. The chain employs TRBV4-1 and TRBJ2-3, with D uncertain. Trimming took 4 bases from V and 4 from J, leaving 9 bases between them. CDR3 length: 13 amino acids. Germline V gene sequence: CDR1 MGHRA, CDR2 YSYEKL.

This chain connects TRBV9 to TRBJ1-2; 7 bases align to TRBD1. The ends lost 4 bases at V and 4 bases at J; junction bases unmatched: 10. The CDR3 runs to 15 residues. CDR1 SGDLS and CDR2 YYNGEE come from the germline V gene. CDR3 DNA sequence: TGTGCCAGCAGCAACTCCCGGGACAGCTCCTATGGCTACACCTTC. Translated, it gives CASSNSRDSSYGYTF.

This sequence joins TRBV28 and TRBJ2-5; 7 nucleotides match TRBD2. This CDR3 is built from 15 residues. With V trimmed by 4 bases and J by 5 bases, 10 bases remained unmatched. Per the germline V gene, CDR1 is MDHEN and CDR2 is SYDVKM. CDR3: CASSYPGEGGETQYF. For the CDR3, the DNA is TGTGCCAGCAGTTACCCCGGGGAGGGAGGGGAGACCCAGTACTTC.

For this clone: The identical CDR3 is also encoded by other nucleotide sequences in the sample. V is TRBV25-1 and J is TRBJ2-5; tentatively, D is TRBD2 (6 bases). The CDR3 length is 14 residues. The germline V gene has CDR1 MGHDK and CDR2 SYGVNS. V lost 1 base to trimming and J lost 4 bases, with 10 bases between them. The CDR3 DNA follows: TGTGCCAGCAGTGAATTGGGGGGAGGAGAGACCCAGTACTTC. Translated, it gives CASSELGGGETQYF.

This clone was detected only once. This CDR3 reads CASSARGTSPPNTDTQYF. In DNA form, the CDR3 reads TGCGCCAGCAGCGCGCGAGGGACTAGCCCTCCCAACACAGATACGCAGTATTTT. The chain links TRBV4-1 to TRBJ2-3; 9 nucleotides line up with TRBD2. The germline gives CDR1 MGHRA, CDR2 YSYEKL. Unmatched junction bases numbered 14, after V lost 5 bases and J lost 2 bases. The CDR3 length is 18 residues.

V gene TRBV30 combines with J gene TRBJ2-2, with 7 bases lining up with TRBD2. Germline assignment: CDR1 GTSNPN and CDR2 SVGIG (reference sequence). The CDR3 has 17 amino acids. The V segment lost 0 bases and the J segment 0 bases; nucleotides outside the gene matches: 7. CDR3 nucleotide sequence: TGTGCCTGGAGTGTACGGTCGGCGGGAGCGAACACCGGGGAGCTGTTTTTT. Translating it yields CAWSVRSAGANTGELFF.

V is TRBV4-3 and J is TRBJ2-7, with unresolved D. Deletions cut 3 bases from V and 0 bases from J, with 6 bases between. In germline, CDR1 is LGHNA, CDR2 YSLEER. This CDR3 has 13 residues. The CDR3: CASSHTSSYEQYF. The CDR3 nucleotides are TGCGCCAGCAGCCACACAAGCTCCTACGAGCAGTACTTC.

The V gene is TRBV15, the J gene TRBJ1-5, with D possibly matching TRBD1 (5 bases). This CDR3 region has 19 residues. V lost 0 bases to trimming and J lost 0 bases, with 18 bases between them. Germline V gives CDR1 LNHNV, CDR2 YYDKDF (reference sequence). CDR3 DNA: TGTGCCACCAGCAGAGATCCCCCGGAGAGGGGATATAGCAATCAGCCCCAGCATTTT. Translation: CATSRDPPERGYSNQPQHF. Looking up the rest from reference TRBV15 and TRBJ1-5 gives the full variable domain: DAMVIQNPRYQVTQFGKPVTLSCSQTLNHNVMYWYQQKSSQAPKLLFHYYDKDFNNEADTPDNFQSRRPNTSFCFLDIRSPGLGDTAMYLCATSRDPPERGYSNQPQHFGDGTRLSIL.

The chain joins TRBV11-2 to TRBJ2-5; 11 bases align to TRBD2. Germline-derived CDR1 and CDR2 are SGHAT and FQNNGV. The CDR3 is 17 amino acids. J gave up 4 bases and V 1 base, and 8 bases lay outside the gene matches. The CDR3 DNA is TGTGCCAGCAGCTTAGGACGGGGACTAGCGGTCACAGAGACCCAGTACTTC. Translating gives CASSLGRGLAVTETQYF.

Comments on this clone: This sample also contains other DNA sequences that code for the same CDR3. The chain carries TRBV6-6 and TRBJ2-1; D ambiguous. This CDR3 region has 13 residues. Germline loops: CDR1 MNHNY, CDR2 SVGAGI (reference sequence). The V gene lost 4 bases and the J gene lost 0 bases, with 4 bases spanning the gap. The CDR3, as DNA: TGTGCCAGCAGTTCAAGCTCCTACAATGAGCAGTTCTTC. This translates into CASSSSSYNEQFF.

The chain carries TRBV10-1 and TRBJ2-2; 11 positions match TRBD2. The trim removed 3 bases at V and 6 bases at J, leaving 9 bases unmatched. The germline V gene encodes CDR1 WNHNN and CDR2 SYGVQD (reference sequence). The CDR3 length is 17 residues. The CDR3 DNA reads TGCGCCAGCAGTGAAGCCGGGACTAGCGGAGCCCCCGGGGAGCTGTTTTTT. Protein: CASSEAGTSGAPGELFF.

V is TRBV27 and J is TRBJ2-3; 13 bases fit TRBD2. V shed 5 bases and J 1 base; nucleotides not matched to a gene: 9. This CDR3 has 18 residues. From germline, CDR1 is MNHEY and CDR2 SMNVEV (reference sequence). CDR3: CASSLGLAGRARTDTQYF. The CDR3 DNA follows: TGTGCCAGCAGTCTGGGACTAGCGGGAAGGGCCCGCACAGATACGCAGTATTTT.

The chain carries TRBV19 and TRBJ1-2; D is ambiguous. The CDR3 contains 12 residues. The germline V gene encodes CDR1 LNHDA and CDR2 SQIVND (reference sequence). Between the trimmed V and J ends, which lost 8 bases and 6 bases, there was a span of 13 bases. CDR3 DNA: TGTGCCAGTTCGAGCGAGGGCCATGGCTACACCTTC. Protein: CASSSEGHGYTF.

The chain uses TRBV28 and TRBJ2-2; no firm D call. The germline V gene has CDR1 MDHEN and CDR2 SYDVKM. This CDR3 contains 14 residues. V dropped 3 bases and J dropped 2 bases, with 7 bases sitting between them. CDR3 coding DNA: TGTGCCAGCAGTTTGAACTACAACACCGGGGAGCTGTTTTTT. This gives the protein CASSLNYNTGELFF.

The chain links TRBV19 to TRBJ1-5; D gene unclear. The CDR3 consists of 14 residues. The V end was cut by 7 bases, the J end by 0 bases, with 10 bases between. Germline-derived CDR1 and CDR2 are LNHDA and SQIVND (reference sequence). CDR3 protein: CASTTDISNQPQHF. The CDR3 DNA reads TGTGCCAGTACTACAGACATTAGCAATCAGCCCCAGCATTTT. The entire variable domain, with the rest obtained from reference TRBV19 and TRBJ1-5, is as follows: DGGITQSPKYLFRKEGQNVTLSCEQNLNHDAMYWYRQDPGQGLRLIYYSQIVNDFQKGDIAEGYSVSREKKESFPLTVTSAQKNPTAFYLCASTTDISNQPQHFGDGTRLSIL.

The chain uses TRBV28 and TRBJ2-2, with D unresolved. Trimming took off 6 bases at V and 6 bases at J, with 11 bases between the two ends. Germline loops: CDR1 MDHEN, CDR2 SYDVKM. This CDR3 comprises 13 residues. The CDR3 here is CASSLVDAGELFF. In nucleotides, the CDR3 is TGTGCCAGCAGCCTAGTCGACGCCGGGGAGCTGTTTTTT.

This chain uses TRBV4-2 with TRBJ1-2; D is undetermined. Germline V gives CDR1 LGHNA, CDR2 YNFKEQ. The CDR3 spans 13 residues. Trimming stripped 2 bases from V and 5 bases from J, with 9 bases between. CDR3 loop: CASSQTMDYGYTF. The CDR3 coding sequence is TGTGCCAGCAGCCAAACCATGGATTATGGCTACACCTTC.

The chain joins TRBV10-3 to TRBJ1-1, with unresolved D. The CDR3 totals 12 residues. The V end was cut by 5 bases, the J end by 3 bases, with 7 bases between. Germline lookup yields CDR1 ENHRY and CDR2 SYGVKD. The CDR3 sequence: CAISREDTEAFF. The DNA of the CDR3 is TGTGCCATCAGTAGGGAGGACACTGAAGCTTTCTTT.

The chain joins TRBV5-1 to TRBJ2-1; D is undetermined. There are 14 residues in the CDR3. The V end lost 5 bases, the J end lost 4 bases, and 13 bases lay between the germline ends. Looked up from germline, CDR1 is SGHRS and CDR2 is YFSETQ. CDR3 in amino acids: CASRSDPQYNEQFF. The CDR3 region has the DNA TGCGCCAGCAGATCGGACCCCCAGTACAATGAGCAGTTCTTC.

A single count supports this clone. The chain uses TRBV5-4 and TRBJ1-2, with D unresolved. This CDR3 is built from 15 residues. Trimming took off 4 bases at V and 6 bases at J, with 19 bases between the two ends. Germline loops: CDR1 SGHNT, CDR2 YYREEE (reference sequence). The CDR3 sequence is CASSLHSIDANGYTF. The CDR3 nucleotides read TGTGCCAGCAGCCTACACTCAATTGACGCAAATGGCTACACCTTC.

The chain links TRBV15 to TRBJ1-5; TRBD1 agrees at 7 bases. J gave up 6 bases and V 9 bases, and 11 bases lay outside the gene matches. Germline loops: CDR1 LNHNV, CDR2 YYDKDF (reference sequence). CDR3 length: 14 residues. The CDR3 here is CATSITGEGQPQHF. The CDR3 DNA reads as TGTGCCACGTCGATTACAGGGGAGGGTCAGCCCCAGCATTTT.

J is TRBJ2-7 and V is TRBV4-3, with D possibly TRBD1 on 6 matching bases. V was shortened by 0 bases and J by 2 bases, with 17 bases between the two germline ends. The CDR3 contains 17 residues. Per the germline V gene, CDR1 is LGHNA and CDR2 is YSLEER. The CDR3 DNA sequence: TGCGCCAGCAGCCAAGATGTGCCGGGACATTCCCCCTACGAGCAGTACTTC. It yields the protein CASSQDVPGHSPYEQYF.

The chain recombines TRBV27 with TRBJ2-2; TRBD1 matches 7 bases. CDR3 length equals 17 residues. The J segment lost 3 bases and the V segment lost 5 bases, leaving 12 bases of the junction unmatched. Per germline, CDR1 MNHEY and CDR2 SMNVEV (reference sequence). The CDR3 DNA is TGTGCCAGCAGTATACCTAGGGGGCGCGTAGACACCGGGGAGCTGTTTTTT. Protein: CASSIPRGRVDTGELFF.

V and J are TRBV6-5 and TRBJ1-1, with 8 bases that match TRBD1. V trimming: 7 bases; J trimming: 5 bases; junction bases outside the gene matches: 6. The CDR3 sequence is 13 residues long. Looked up from germline, CDR1 is MNHEY and CDR2 is SVGAGI. CDR3 sequence reads: CASIDRGVTEAFF. CDR3 DNA sequence: TGTGCCAGCATCGACAGGGGTGTTACTGAAGCTTTCTTT.

V is TRBV5-4 and J is TRBJ1-4, with D perhaps TRBD1 (6 bases). V was cut by 6 bases and J by 0 bases, with 15 bases left in between. The CDR3 totals 16 residues. Germline CDR1 and CDR2: SGHNT and YYREEE (reference sequence). The DNA for the CDR3 is TGTGCCAGCAAAAGGACAGACCCCGCAACTAATGAAAAACTGTTTTTT. It translates to CASKRTDPATNEKLFF.

The V gene is TRBV28, the J gene TRBJ2-7; D may be TRBD1 (6 bases). The CDR3 sequence is 15 residues long. CDR1 is MDHEN, CDR2 SYDVKM, per germline. Trimming shortened V by 2 bases and J by 6 bases, and 17 bases separated the two germline ends. The CDR3 sequence is CASSLPETGGLEQYF. The CDR3 coding sequence is TGTGCCAGCAGTTTACCCGAGACAGGTGGACTCGAGCAGTACTTC. Looking up the rest from reference TRBV28 and TRBJ2-7 gives the full variable domain: DVKVTQSSRYLVKRTGEKVFLECVQDMDHENMFWYRQDPGLGLRLIYFSYDVKMKEKGDIPEGYSVSREKKERFSLILESASTNQTSMYLCASSLPETGGLEQYFGPGTRLTVT.

The chain has TRBV7-9 and TRBJ1-4; D may be TRBD1 (6 bases). Trimming removed 7 bases at V and 3 bases at J, with 15 bases between. The germline V gene has CDR1 SEHNR and CDR2 FQNEAQ (reference sequence). CDR3 length equals 15 residues. CDR3 nucleotide sequence: TGTGCCAGCACCATCATCAGGGGAGCTAATGAAAAACTGTTTTTT. Its translation is CASTIIRGANEKLFF.

The rearrangement uses TRBV6-1 and TRBJ1-2; D call uncertain. Germline values: CDR1 MNHNS, CDR2 SASEGT. This CDR3 has 15 amino acids. With 2 bases removed from V and 0 bases from J, the gap between germline ends came to 10 bases. CDR3 nucleotide sequence: TGTGCCAGCAGTGAATGGATAGGGACTAACTATGGCTACACCTTC. It encodes CASSEWIGTNYGYTF.

This sequence joins TRBV4-1 and TRBJ2-7, with 7 bases lining up with TRBD1. The J segment lost 2 bases and the V segment lost 2 bases, leaving 6 bases of the junction unmatched. Germline CDR1 reads MGHRA; CDR2 reads YSYEKL. The CDR3 has 15 amino acids. The CDR3: CASSQTGTETYEQYF. The CDR3 region has the DNA TGCGCCAGCAGCCAAACCGGGACAGAGACCTACGAGCAGTACTTC.

The rearrangement uses TRBV4-3 and TRBJ2-1, with TRBD2 matching over 9 bases. V shed 0 bases and J 6 bases; nucleotides not matched to a gene: 9. The CDR3 runs to 17 residues. Germline CDR1 LGHNA, CDR2 YSLEER. The CDR3 here is CASSQDPASGTGNEQFF. The DNA of the CDR3 is TGCGCCAGCAGCCAAGATCCGGCTAGCGGGACCGGCAATGAGCAGTTCTTC.